One and the same sample provided the 27 T cell receptor beta chains below, sequenced in a study of shared clonotypes between healthy human individuals. Only in-frame clones appear in the TCRdb table, and some are missing; sequencing was by immunoSEQ multiplex PCR. This sample has about 600,000 clones, with approximately 97% found just once. Material: naive CD4+ T cells sorted from blood. Sample subset: CD45RA+ positively selected. The origin of the receptors is a young woman in good health.

The chain has TRBV7-9 and TRBJ2-5; D not certain. The CDR3 runs to 16 residues. Trimming took 1 base from V and 1 from J, leaving 13 bases between them. Germline CDR1 and CDR2: SEHNR and FQNEAQ (reference sequence). CDR3 sequence (DNA): TGTGCCAGCAGCTTAGTGTCCGGAAAGGGCCAAGAGACCCAGTACTTC. It is translated as CASSLVSGKGQETQYF.

The gene calls are TRBV5-1 and TRBJ1-3, with unresolved D. Germline-derived CDR1 and CDR2 are SGHRS and YFSETQ. The CDR3 consists of 14 residues. V lost 8 bases to trimming and J lost 0 bases, with 12 bases between them. The CDR3 region has the DNA TGCGCCAGTTGTCGGGAGCCCTCTGGAAACACCATATATTTT. Amino acid sequence: CASCREPSGNTIYF.

The chain recombines TRBV5-1 with TRBJ2-1; maybe TRBD2 (5 bases). The ends were cut back, 4 bases at V and 1 base at J, with 12 bases in the middle. The CDR3 loop spans 15 amino acids. Germline loops: CDR1 SGHRS, CDR2 YFSETQ. The CDR3 is CASSHLEESYNEQFF. The CDR3 nucleotides are TGCGCCAGCAGCCACTTGGAGGAGTCCTACAATGAGCAGTTCTTC.

V gene TRBV6-1 combines with J gene TRBJ1-1; TRBD1 matches at 7 bases. The CDR3 extends over 16 amino acids. Trimming cost V 1 base and J 1 base; bases outside gene matches: 6. Germline V lookup: CDR1 MNHNS, CDR2 SASEGT. CDR3 sequence (DNA): TGTGCCAGCAGTGAAGGCCCTCAGGGGGGGAACACTGAAGCTTTCTTT. Translated: CASSEGPQGGNTEAFF.

The chain has TRBV28 and TRBJ2-5; tentative D call: TRBD2 (6 bases). The CDR3 loop spans 15 amino acids. The germline V and J ends were trimmed by 7 bases and 5 bases, with 20 bases remaining between them. Germline-derived CDR1 and CDR2 are MDHEN and SYDVKM. Written as DNA, the CDR3 is TGTGCCAGCACCCCCGGGGGAACTATAGGGGAGACCCAGTACTTC. This codes for CASTPGGTIGETQYF. Combining the CDR3 with reference TRBV28 and TRBJ2-5 gives the whole variable domain DVKVTQSSRYLVKRTGEKVFLECVQDMDHENMFWYRQDPGLGLRLIYFSYDVKMKEKGDIPEGYSVSREKKERFSLILESASTNQTSMYLCASTPGGTIGETQYFGPGTRLLVL.

The chain has TRBV7-9 and TRBJ2-1; D uncertain. The V gene lost 11 bases and the J gene lost 5 bases, with 16 bases spanning the gap. Germline-derived CDR1 and CDR2 are SEHNR and FQNEAQ (reference sequence). This CDR3 is 13 amino acids long. The CDR3 protein is CAVQDFIDNEQFF. Here the CDR3 DNA reads TGTGCCGTTCAGGATTTTATAGACAATGAGCAGTTCTTC. Full variable domain (rest looked up from reference TRBV7-9 and TRBJ2-1): DTGVSQNPRHKITKRGQNVTFRCDPISEHNRLYWYRQTLGQGPEFLTYFQNEAQLEKSRLLSDRFSAERPKGSFSTLEIQRTEQGDSAMYLCAVQDFIDNEQFFGPGTRLTVL.

The rearrangement joins TRBV7-9 to TRBJ2-1; D unclear. V shed 2 bases and J shed 5 bases, with 16 bases lying between them. Germline V gives CDR1 SEHNR, CDR2 FQNEAQ (reference sequence). The CDR3 runs 16 residues. CDR3 sequence: CASSLSDVGLHNEQFF. The CDR3 DNA is TGTGCCAGCAGCTTAAGTGACGTAGGCCTCCACAATGAGCAGTTCTTC.

This clone was found once. CDR3 nucleotide sequence: TGTGCCAGCAGTGATCACAACGAGCAGTACTTC. This encodes CASSDHNEQYF. V is TRBV6-1 and J is TRBJ2-7; unclear D gene. CDR3 length: 11 amino acids. Trimming took 3 bases from V and 5 from J, leaving 5 bases between them. Germline V lookup: CDR1 MNHNS, CDR2 SASEGT.

The chain is built from TRBV21-1 and TRBJ1-1. TRBV21-1 is annotated as a pseudogene. CDR3 length: 14 amino acids. CDR3 protein: CASSTPPGNTEAFF. The CDR3 region has the DNA TGTGCCAGCAGCACCCCCCCGGGGAACACTGAAGCTTTCTTT.

V usage is TRBV11-2 and J usage is TRBJ1-2; a weak D match, TRBD1 (6 bases). Per the germline V gene, CDR1 is SGHAT and CDR2 is FQNNGV. V was trimmed by 5 bases and J by 1 base, leaving 8 bases between them. The CDR3 spans 13 residues. The CDR3 nucleotides are TGTGCCAGCAGCCGGACAGTTAACTATGGCTACACCTTC. Protein product: CASSRTVNYGYTF.

In nucleotides, the CDR3 is TGTGCCAGCACTTCGGGACTAGCCAACTACGAGCAGTACTTC. Encoded protein: CASTSGLANYEQYF. V is TRBV6-1 and J is TRBJ2-7; 9 bases are shared with TRBD2. After removal of 7 bases from V and 3 bases from J, the junction contained 7 bases not matched to a gene. CDR3 length equals 14 residues. CDR1 is MNHNS, CDR2 SASEGT, per germline.

The chain employs TRBV9 and TRBJ2-2; D unresolved. The germline V gene encodes CDR1 SGDLS and CDR2 YYNGEE. The CDR3 runs to 15 residues. V lost 0 bases, J lost 2 bases, and 8 bases lay in between. The CDR3: CASSVDQENTGELFF. The CDR3 DNA reads as TGTGCCAGCAGCGTAGACCAGGAAAACACCGGGGAGCTGTTTTTT. The variable domain in full, completed from reference TRBV9 and TRBJ2-2, reads DSGVTQTPKHLITATGQRVTLRCSPRSGDLSVYWYQQSLDQGLQFLIQYYNGEERAKGNILERFSAQQFPDLHSELNLSSLELGDSALYFCASSVDQENTGELFFGEGSRLTVL.

J is TRBJ2-5 and V is TRBV28; TRBD2 aligns across 7 bases. Judging by the DNA end, TRBJ2-7 fits better; the J call may be wrong. The CDR3 runs to 12 residues. Germline values: CDR1 MDHEN, CDR2 SYDVKM. For the CDR3, the DNA is TGTGCCAGCGAGCGGGGCTCCTACGAGCAGTACTTC. As protein: CASERGSYEQYF.

This clone was seen just once. The J gene is TRBJ2-5, the V gene TRBV28, with D perhaps matching TRBD1 (5 bases). Trimming pared 8 bases from V and 1 base from J, leaving 14 bases between. This CDR3 spans 14 amino acids. Per germline, CDR1 MDHEN and CDR2 SYDVKM. CDR3 DNA: TGTGCCAGCCTAAAGGGGCGGTTCCAAGAGACCCAGTACTTC. Amino acid sequence: CASLKGRFQETQYF.

The chain combines TRBV4-2 with TRBJ2-2, with 7 bases lining up with TRBD1. Germline CDR1 LGHNA, CDR2 YNFKEQ. V lost 3 bases, J lost 6 bases, and 4 bases stayed unmatched. CDR3 length: 14 amino acids. The CDR3 is CASSHPTGAGELFF. The CDR3 DNA follows: TGTGCCAGCAGCCATCCCACAGGGGCCGGGGAGCTGTTTTTT.

The chain recombines TRBV30 with TRBJ2-7; a weak D match, TRBD1 (6 bases). Germline V gene data show CDR1 as GTSNPN and CDR2 as SVGIG (reference sequence). V was trimmed by 6 bases and J by 6 bases, leaving 15 bases between them. The CDR3 extends over 12 amino acids. The CDR3 nucleotides read TGTGCCTGTCAAACAGGGAATCGCGAGCAGTACTTC. The encoded protein is CACQTGNREQYF.

V usage is TRBV28 and J usage is TRBJ1-6; D ambiguous. The CDR3 covers 8 residues. The germline V gene has CDR1 MDHEN and CDR2 SYDVKM. V was cut by 9 bases and J by 14 bases, with 5 bases left in between. The chain's CDR3 is CASGSLHF. In nucleotides, the CDR3 is TGTGCCAGTGGGTCCCTCCACTTT.

The chain uses TRBV2 and TRBJ1-6; D is undetermined. Germline V gives CDR1 SNHLY, CDR2 FYNNEI. V lost 7 bases, J lost 2 bases, and 12 bases lay in between. CDR3 length: 15 residues. The CDR3 reads CASMGIGAYNSPLHF. CDR3 DNA: TGTGCCAGCATGGGAATTGGAGCCTATAATTCACCCCTCCACTTT.

The chain carries TRBV21-1 and TRBJ1-4; the table's TRBD1 call for D was not verified on the DNA. TRBV21-1 is a pseudogene segment. This CDR3 contains 22 residues. The chain's CDR3 is CASSKSTGPDRAQNATNEKLFF. CDR3 sequence (DNA): TGTGCCAGCAGCAAATCCACGGGGCCGGACAGGGCGCAAAATGCAACTAATGAAAAACTGTTTTTT.

The J gene is TRBJ2-7, the V gene TRBV5-4; 9 bases map to TRBD2. This CDR3 contains 13 residues. With 2 bases clipped from V and 10 bases from J, the junction kept 7 bases outside the gene matches. The V gene's germline CDR1 is SGHNT and CDR2 YYREEE (reference sequence). CDR3 in amino acids: CASSLNLAGAQYF. In DNA form, the CDR3 reads TGTGCCAGCAGCTTAAACTTAGCGGGAGCTCAGTACTTC. Full variable domain (missing parts from reference TRBV5-4 and TRBJ2-7): ETGVTQSPTHLIKTRGQQVTLRCSSQSGHNTVSWYQQALGQGPQFIFQYYREEENGRGNFPPRFSGLQFPNYSSELNVNALELDDSALYLCASSLNLAGAQYFGPGTRLTVT.

The V and J genes are TRBV5-1 and TRBJ2-7, with D tentatively TRBD2 (6 bases). The germline gives CDR1 SGHRS, CDR2 YFSETQ. With 1 base removed from V and 3 bases from J, the gap between germline ends came to 11 bases. The CDR3 runs 14 residues. The CDR3: CASSLSGGSYEQYF. The CDR3 bases are TGCGCCAGCAGCTTGTCCGGGGGTAGCTACGAGCAGTACTTC.

The chain couples TRBV28 to TRBJ2-1; D is possibly TRBD2 (6 bases). The CDR3 loop spans 13 amino acids. The V and J ends lost 8 bases and 4 bases respectively, with 12 bases between them. The germline V gene encodes CDR1 MDHEN and CDR2 SYDVKM. The CDR3 region is CASGGGWYNEQFF. In nucleotides, the CDR3 is TGTGCCAGCGGGGGAGGCTGGTACAATGAGCAGTTCTTC.

V gene TRBV7-9 combines with J gene TRBJ2-7; 9 bases fit TRBD2. CDR1 is SEHNR and CDR2 is FQNEAQ in the germline V gene (reference sequence). The trim removed 1 base at V and 6 bases at J, leaving 10 bases unmatched. The CDR3 is made up of 16 amino acids. CDR3 sequence reads: CASSLGVDSGSSEQYF. Written as DNA, the CDR3 is TGTGCCAGCAGCTTAGGGGTTGATAGCGGGAGTTCCGAGCAGTACTTC.

This chain connects TRBV5-1 to TRBJ2-7, with D possibly matching TRBD2 (5 bases). Per germline, CDR1 SGHRS and CDR2 YFSETQ. The V and J ends lost 0 bases and 0 bases respectively, with 16 bases between them. The CDR3 is made up of 17 amino acids. The CDR3 DNA sequence: TGCGCCAGCAGCTTGGGGGGTTCGGGGAAACACTCCTACGAGCAGTACTTC. Its protein is CASSLGGSGKHSYEQYF.

The V and J genes are TRBV2 and TRBJ1-4; D not certain. Germline V gene data show CDR1 as SNHLY and CDR2 as FYNNEI. V shed 2 bases and J shed 0 bases, with 7 bases lying between them. CDR3 length: 15 amino acids. The CDR3 DNA is TGTGCCAGCAGTGAAAGGGTTGCAACTAATGAAAAACTGTTTTTT. It specifies CASSERVATNEKLFF.

The J gene is TRBJ2-1, the V gene TRBV7-3; 10 bases map to TRBD2. The CDR3 spans 16 residues. The germline V gene encodes CDR1 SGHTA and CDR2 FQGTGA. After removal of 4 bases from V and 8 bases from J, the junction contained 11 bases not matched to a gene. DNA for the CDR3: TGTGCCAGCAGCTCCGGGAAAAGCGGGAGGGTGTATGAGCAGTTCTTC. Its protein product is CASSSGKSGRVYEQFF.

There are a few counts of this clone. The rearrangement links TRBV19 to TRBJ1-1; no clear D. CDR1 and CDR2 from the germline V gene are LNHDA and SQIVND (reference sequence). The V and J ends lost 5 bases and 1 base respectively, with 8 bases between them. The CDR3 covers 13 residues. CDR3 DNA: TGTGCCAGTAGTCTAACGAGGAACACTGAAGCTTTCTTT. It codes for CASSLTRNTEAFF.